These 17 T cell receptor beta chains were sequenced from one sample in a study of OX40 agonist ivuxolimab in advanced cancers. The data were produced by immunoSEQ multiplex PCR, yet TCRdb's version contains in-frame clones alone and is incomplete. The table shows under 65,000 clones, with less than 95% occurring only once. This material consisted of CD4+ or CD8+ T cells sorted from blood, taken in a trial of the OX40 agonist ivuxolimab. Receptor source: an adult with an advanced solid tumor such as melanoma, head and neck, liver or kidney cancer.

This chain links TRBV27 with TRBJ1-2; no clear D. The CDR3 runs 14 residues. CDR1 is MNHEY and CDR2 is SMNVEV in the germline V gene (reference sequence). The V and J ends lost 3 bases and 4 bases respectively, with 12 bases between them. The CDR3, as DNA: TGTGCCAGCAGTTTGGGCAGCTCACCCTATGGCTACACCTTC. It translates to CASSLGSSPYGYTF.

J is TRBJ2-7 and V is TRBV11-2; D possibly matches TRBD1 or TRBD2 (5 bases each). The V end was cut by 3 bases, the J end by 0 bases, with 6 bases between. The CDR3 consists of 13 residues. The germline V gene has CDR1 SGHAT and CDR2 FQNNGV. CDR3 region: CASSLGVSYEQYF. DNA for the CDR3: TGTGCCAGCAGCTTGGGGGTCTCCTACGAGCAGTACTTC.

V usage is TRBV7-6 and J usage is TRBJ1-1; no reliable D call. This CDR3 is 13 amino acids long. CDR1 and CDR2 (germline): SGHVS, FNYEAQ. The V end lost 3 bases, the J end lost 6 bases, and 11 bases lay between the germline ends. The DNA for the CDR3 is TGTGCCAGCAGCTTTCGGGGTAGGGCTGAAGCTTTCTTT. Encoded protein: CASSFRGRAEAFF.

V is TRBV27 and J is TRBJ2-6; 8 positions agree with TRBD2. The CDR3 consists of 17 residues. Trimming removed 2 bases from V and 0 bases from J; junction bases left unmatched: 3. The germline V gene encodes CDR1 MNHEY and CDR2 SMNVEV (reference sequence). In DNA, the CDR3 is TGTGCCAGCAGTTTAGCGGGAGGCTACTCTGGGGCCAACGTCCTGACTTTC. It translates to CASSLAGGYSGANVLTF.

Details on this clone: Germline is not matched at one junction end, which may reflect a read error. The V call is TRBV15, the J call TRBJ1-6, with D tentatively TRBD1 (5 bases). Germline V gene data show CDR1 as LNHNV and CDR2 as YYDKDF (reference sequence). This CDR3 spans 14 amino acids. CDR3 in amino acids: CATSRDFRDHRIYF. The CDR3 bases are TGTGCCACCAGCAGAGATTTTCGGGACCATCGAATCTACTTT.

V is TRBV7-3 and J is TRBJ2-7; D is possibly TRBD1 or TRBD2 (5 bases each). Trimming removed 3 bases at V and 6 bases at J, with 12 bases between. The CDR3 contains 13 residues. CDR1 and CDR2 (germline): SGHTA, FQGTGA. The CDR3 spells CASSFTAGGEQYF. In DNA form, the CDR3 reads TGTGCCAGCAGCTTTACAGCTGGGGGCGAGCAGTACTTC. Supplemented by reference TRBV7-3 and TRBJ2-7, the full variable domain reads GAGVSQTPSNKVTEKGKYVELRCDPISGHTALYWYRQSLGQGPEFLIYFQGTGAADDSGLPNDRFFAVRPEGSVSTLKIQRTERGDSAVYLCASSFTAGGEQYFGPGTRLTVT.

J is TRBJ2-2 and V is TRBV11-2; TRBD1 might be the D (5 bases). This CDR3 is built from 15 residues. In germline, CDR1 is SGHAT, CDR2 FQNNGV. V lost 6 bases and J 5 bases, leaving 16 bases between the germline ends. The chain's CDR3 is CASRLVRGWTGELFF. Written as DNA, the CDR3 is TGTGCCAGCAGGCTTGTAAGGGGTTGGACCGGGGAGCTGTTTTTT.

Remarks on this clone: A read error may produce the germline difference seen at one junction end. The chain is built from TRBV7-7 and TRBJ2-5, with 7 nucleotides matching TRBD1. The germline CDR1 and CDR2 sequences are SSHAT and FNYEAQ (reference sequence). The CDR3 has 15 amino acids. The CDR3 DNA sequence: TGTGCTAGCAGCTTATCCAGGGGGTATAGAGAGACCCAGTACTTC. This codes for CASSLSRGYRETQYF.

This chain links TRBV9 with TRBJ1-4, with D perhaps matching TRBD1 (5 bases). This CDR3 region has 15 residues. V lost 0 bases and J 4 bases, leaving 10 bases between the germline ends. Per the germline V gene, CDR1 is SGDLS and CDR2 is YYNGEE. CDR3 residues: CASSVVGQGNEKLFF. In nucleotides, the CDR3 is TGTGCCAGCAGCGTAGTGGGGCAGGGTAATGAAAAACTGTTTTTT.

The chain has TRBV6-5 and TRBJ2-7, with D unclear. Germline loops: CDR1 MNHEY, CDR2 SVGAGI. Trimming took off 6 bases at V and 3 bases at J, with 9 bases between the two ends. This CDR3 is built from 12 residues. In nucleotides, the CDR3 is TGTGCCAGCAGCCCTGGTCGCTACGAGCAGTACTTC. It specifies CASSPGRYEQYF.

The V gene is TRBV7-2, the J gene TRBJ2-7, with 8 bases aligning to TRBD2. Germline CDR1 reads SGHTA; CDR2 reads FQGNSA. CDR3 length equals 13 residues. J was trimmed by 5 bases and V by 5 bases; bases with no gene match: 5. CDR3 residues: CASSGTRYDEQYF. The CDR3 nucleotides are TGTGCCAGCAGCGGGACTAGGTACGACGAGCAGTACTTC.

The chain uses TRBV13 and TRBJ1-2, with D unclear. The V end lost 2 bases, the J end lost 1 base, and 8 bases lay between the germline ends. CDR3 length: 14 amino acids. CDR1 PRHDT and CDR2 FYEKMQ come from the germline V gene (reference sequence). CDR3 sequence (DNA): TGTGCCAGCAGCTTATTCAAGGATAACTATGGCTACACCTTC. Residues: CASSLFKDNYGYTF.

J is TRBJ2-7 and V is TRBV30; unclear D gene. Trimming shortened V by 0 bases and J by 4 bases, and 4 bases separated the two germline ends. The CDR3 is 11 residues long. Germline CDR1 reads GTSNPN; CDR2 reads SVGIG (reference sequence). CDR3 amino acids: CAWSVGYEQYF. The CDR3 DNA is TGTGCCTGGAGTGTAGGGTACGAGCAGTACTTC.

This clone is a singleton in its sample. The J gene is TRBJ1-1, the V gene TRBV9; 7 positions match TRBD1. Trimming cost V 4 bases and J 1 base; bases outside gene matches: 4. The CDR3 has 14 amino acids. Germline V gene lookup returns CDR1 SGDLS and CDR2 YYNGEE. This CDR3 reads CASSQGGQNTEAFF. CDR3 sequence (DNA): TGTGCCAGCAGCCAGGGGGGACAGAACACTGAAGCTTTCTTT.

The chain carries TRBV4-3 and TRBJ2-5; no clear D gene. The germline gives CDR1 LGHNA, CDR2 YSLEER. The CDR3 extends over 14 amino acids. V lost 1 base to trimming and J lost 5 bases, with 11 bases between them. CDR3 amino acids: CASSQGAGWETQYF. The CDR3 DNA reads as TGCGCCAGCAGCCAAGGGGCCGGGTGGGAGACCCAGTACTTC.

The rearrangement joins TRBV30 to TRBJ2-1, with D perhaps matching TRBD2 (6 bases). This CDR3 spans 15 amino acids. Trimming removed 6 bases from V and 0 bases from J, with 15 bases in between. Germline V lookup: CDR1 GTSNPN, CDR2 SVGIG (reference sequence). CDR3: CACGGGATSYNEQFF. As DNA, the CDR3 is TGTGCCTGCGGAGGAGGGGCCACCTCCTACAATGAGCAGTTCTTC.

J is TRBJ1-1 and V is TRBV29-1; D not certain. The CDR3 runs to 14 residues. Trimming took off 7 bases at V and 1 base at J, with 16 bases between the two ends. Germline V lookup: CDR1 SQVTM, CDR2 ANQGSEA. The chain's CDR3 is CSALRAERNTEAFF. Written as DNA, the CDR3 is TGCAGCGCCCTTAGGGCCGAAAGGAACACTGAAGCTTTCTTT.